The 21 T cell receptor beta chains below were found in one sample sequenced in a study of T cells in localized non-small cell lung cancer (dated by TCRdb to 2018 to 2021). Receptor amplification or capture employed the immunoSEQ multiplex PCR assay. The clones in this table, taken by TCRdb from immuneACCESS, are in-frame only. Not every clone is retained; where verified, under half of the shortfall comes from an unresolved V gene, and the cause of the rest is unknown. The sample table records around 30,000 clones; 85% to 95% of these occur just once. Together, the top ten hold less than 0.8% of the sample. This specimen was peripheral blood, taken before any cancer treatment. The receptors were gathered from a woman aged 35 to 70 with stage I lung adenocarcinoma.

V is TRBV4-1 and J is TRBJ2-2; the match to TRBD1 covers 9 bases. Germline V CDR1 and CDR2: MGHRA, YSYEKL. There are 17 residues in the CDR3. Losses at the gene ends were 0 bases for V and 7 bases for J; bases not matched to a gene: 9. Here the CDR3 reads CASSQENRGLFGGELFF. CDR3 in DNA: TGCGCCAGCAGCCAAGAAAACAGGGGGCTGTTTGGCGGGGAGCTGTTTTTT.

This clone was seen just once. The J gene is TRBJ1-1, the V gene TRBV4-1; D gene ambiguous. The CDR3 is 15 residues long. Germline-derived CDR1 and CDR2 are MGHRA and YSYEKL. V was pared by 2 bases and J by 1 base, with 11 bases between. DNA for the CDR3: TGCGCCAGCAGCCAAACATTTGCGGAGAACACTGAAGCTTTCTTT. The encoded protein is CASSQTFAENTEAFF.

The chain carries TRBV7-8 and TRBJ1-2, with 9 bases fitting TRBD1. The germline CDR1 and CDR2 sequences are SGHVS and FQNEAQ. The CDR3 is 14 amino acids. After removal of 5 bases from V and 4 bases from J, the junction contained 5 bases not matched to a gene. The CDR3 loop reads CASSEDRGFYGYTF. The CDR3 region has the DNA TGTGCCAGCAGCGAGGACAGGGGCTTCTATGGCTACACCTTC.

The V call is TRBV10-3, the J call TRBJ2-2; 12 bases fit TRBD2. Germline CDR1 and CDR2: ENHRY and SYGVKD. The CDR3 contains 17 residues. V shed 6 bases, J shed 6 bases, and the junction held 11 bases outside the gene matches. The CDR3 reads CAIRDSTSGRSSGELFF. The CDR3 nucleotides are TGTGCCATCAGGGACTCGACTAGCGGGAGATCCTCCGGGGAGCTGTTTTTT.

This clone was seen just once. The rearrangement links TRBV4-3 to TRBJ1-2; D gene ambiguous. V dropped 0 bases and J dropped 7 bases, with 12 bases sitting between them. This CDR3 is 14 amino acids long. Germline values: CDR1 LGHNA, CDR2 YSLEER. The CDR3 region has the DNA TGCGCCAGCAGCCAAGATCGGTCGGGGATTGGCTACACCTTC. It codes for CASSQDRSGIGYTF.

This clone occurred a few times. This chain uses TRBV4-2 with TRBJ2-1; 7 bases align to TRBD2. Germline V gene data show CDR1 as LGHNA and CDR2 as YNFKEQ. Germline trimming cut 0 bases from V and 7 bases from J; bases unmatched to any gene: 9. The CDR3 has 16 amino acids. CDR3 loop: CASSQDSSGVSNEQFF. DNA for the CDR3: TGTGCCAGCAGCCAAGATTCTAGCGGCGTCTCGAATGAGCAGTTCTTC.

The chain combines TRBV5-1 with TRBJ1-4; tentatively, D is TRBD1 (5 bases). The V end was cut by 1 base, the J end by 8 bases, with 18 bases between. The CDR3 is 16 amino acids. Germline loops: CDR1 SGHRS, CDR2 YFSETQ. In DNA form, the CDR3 reads TGCGCCAGCAGCTTGTCGCCGGCGTCTAACAGGGAAAAACTGTTTTTT. It codes for CASSLSPASNREKLFF.

The chain employs TRBV6-5 and TRBJ2-7; the D gene is possibly TRBD2 (6 bases). CDR1 is MNHEY and CDR2 is SVGAGI in the germline V gene. V dropped 4 bases and J dropped 4 bases, with 17 bases sitting between them. The CDR3 consists of 15 residues. CDR3: CASSLFGGVGYEQYF. In DNA, the CDR3 is TGTGCCAGCAGTTTGTTTGGAGGGGTAGGGTACGAGCAGTACTTC.

The rearrangement links TRBV27 to TRBJ1-5; D gene unclear. The CDR3 contains 16 residues. Trimming removed 5 bases from V and 0 bases from J, with 14 bases in between. CDR1 and CDR2 (germline): MNHEY, SMNVEV (reference sequence). In DNA form, the CDR3 reads TGTGCCAGCAGTCGTGGACGGGCTTATAGCAATCAGCCCCAGCATTTT. This codes for CASSRGRAYSNQPQHF.

The CDR3 bases are TGTGCCAGCAGCTTATCGGGGTCAAGCAATCAGCCCCAGCATTTT. It is translated as CASSLSGSSNQPQHF. The chain has TRBV7-2 and TRBJ1-5; no definite D call. Looked up from germline, CDR1 is SGHTA and CDR2 is FQGNSA. The CDR3 consists of 15 residues. Trimming took off 2 bases at V and 1 base at J, with 9 bases between the two ends. The complete variable domain, with remaining parts taken from reference TRBV7-2 and TRBJ1-5, reads GAGVSQSPSNKVTEKGKDVELRCDPISGHTALYWYRQSLGQGLEFLIYFQGNSAPDKSGLPSDRFSAERTGGSVSTLTIQRTQQEDSAVYLCASSLSGSSNQPQHFGDGTRLSIL.

This chain links TRBV7-8 with TRBJ2-2, with D unresolved. V was trimmed by 1 base and J by 8 bases, leaving 8 bases between them. The length of the CDR3 is 13 residues. Germline V gives CDR1 SGHVS, CDR2 FQNEAQ. The CDR3 bases are TGTGCCAGCAGCTTAGGTCGTAGTGGGGAGCTGTTTTTT. It codes for CASSLGRSGELFF.

V usage is TRBV4-3 and J usage is TRBJ1-2; a weak D match, TRBD1 (6 bases). This CDR3 has 16 residues. The germline gives CDR1 LGHNA, CDR2 YSLEER. The V and J ends lost 0 bases and 2 bases respectively, with 13 bases between them. CDR3 sequence: CASSQDHLTGNYGYTF. The DNA for the CDR3 is TGCGCCAGCAGCCAAGATCACCTGACAGGCAACTATGGCTACACCTTC.

The chain couples TRBV19 to TRBJ2-2; the match to TRBD2 covers 7 bases. Trimming removed 6 bases from V and 6 bases from J; junction bases left unmatched: 7. Germline-derived CDR1 and CDR2 are LNHDA and SQIVND (reference sequence). This CDR3 comprises 14 residues. CDR3 nucleotides: TGTGCCAGTAGCGGGACTAAAGGGGCCGGGGAGCTGTTTTTT. Its protein product is CASSGTKGAGELFF.

The chain is built from TRBV29-1 and TRBJ1-2, with 8 bases identical to TRBD1. V lost 2 bases, J lost 9 bases, and 5 bases stayed unmatched. This CDR3 is 12 amino acids long. Germline V gene data show CDR1 as SQVTM and CDR2 as ANQGSEA. This CDR3 is CSVESGGASYTF. CDR3 DNA sequence: TGCAGCGTTGAATCAGGGGGCGCGAGCTACACCTTC.

V gene TRBV5-5 combines with J gene TRBJ1-1; D ambiguous. V gave up 3 bases and J gave up 5 bases, with 23 bases separating them. CDR3 length equals 17 residues. CDR1 is SGHKS and CDR2 is YYEKEE in the germline V gene (reference sequence). The CDR3 DNA reads TGTGCCAGCAGCTCTCTGGCCCCCAAGGCCGGTGGTACTGAAGCTTTCTTT. This encodes CASSSLAPKAGGTEAFF. Combining the CDR3 with reference TRBV5-5 and TRBJ1-1 gives the whole variable domain DAGVTQSPTHLIKTRGQQVTLRCSPISGHKSVSWYQQVLGQGPQFIFQYYEKEERGRGNFPDRFSARQFPNYSSELNVNALLLGDSALYLCASSSLAPKAGGTEAFFGQGTRLTVV.

This chain links TRBV19 with TRBJ2-7, with D possibly TRBD2 on 6 matching bases. Deletions cut 6 bases from V and 2 bases from J, with 14 bases between. Germline assignment: CDR1 LNHDA and CDR2 SQIVND (reference sequence). The length of the CDR3 is 14 residues. The CDR3 sequence: CASSLRGTTYEQYF. For the CDR3, the DNA is TGTGCCAGTAGCTTACGGGGGACCACCTACGAGCAGTACTTC.

The V gene is TRBV7-2, the J gene TRBJ1-6; D unresolved. The V gene's germline CDR1 is SGHTA and CDR2 FQGNSA. V shed 1 base and J shed 8 bases, with 12 bases lying between them. CDR3 size: 15 residues. CDR3: CASSLVPGSDSPLHF. CDR3 coding DNA: TGTGCCAGCAGCTTAGTGCCAGGTAGTGATTCACCCCTCCACTTT. Combining the CDR3 with reference TRBV7-2 and TRBJ1-6 gives the whole variable domain GAGVSQSPSNKVTEKGKDVELRCDPISGHTALYWYRQSLGQGLEFLIYFQGNSAPDKSGLPSDRFSAERTGGSVSTLTIQRTQQEDSAVYLCASSLVPGSDSPLHFGNGTRLTVT.

The genes are TRBV7-9 and TRBJ2-1; 10 nucleotides agree with TRBD2. The CDR3 has 14 amino acids. The V and J ends lost 1 base and 8 bases, in that order; junction bases with no gene match: 2. Germline V gene data show CDR1 as SEHNR and CDR2 as FQNEAQ (reference sequence). As DNA, the CDR3 is TGTGCCAGCAGCTTAGGGCTAGCGGGAGATGAGCAGTTCTTC. Translated: CASSLGLAGDEQFF.

The chain carries TRBV18 and TRBJ2-2; a possible D gene is TRBD1 (6 bases). Trimming removed 6 bases at V and 2 bases at J, with 13 bases between. Germline V gene lookup returns CDR1 KGHSH and CDR2 LQKENI. The CDR3 is 15 residues long. The CDR3: CASSARRGNTGELFF. CDR3 coding DNA: TGTGCCAGCTCGGCGCGCAGGGGTAACACCGGGGAGCTGTTTTTT.

The J gene is TRBJ1-5, the V gene TRBV4-3, with a weak D call TRBD1 (5 bases). Germline values: CDR1 LGHNA, CDR2 YSLEER. The CDR3 spans 16 residues. With 0 bases removed from V and 1 base from J, the gap between germline ends came to 10 bases. The CDR3 DNA reads TGCGCCAGCAGCCAAGATGGGGGACCGAGCAATCAGCCCCAGCATTTT. Its protein product is CASSQDGGPSNQPQHF.

The J gene is TRBJ1-2, the V gene TRBV18, with 8 bases lining up with TRBD1. J lost 3 bases, V lost 0 bases, and 3 bases had no gene match. The CDR3 spans 15 residues. Germline loops: CDR1 KGHSH, CDR2 LQKENI. CDR3 amino acids: CASSPPPDRDYGYTF. In DNA, the CDR3 is TGTGCCAGCTCACCACCCCCGGACAGGGACTATGGCTACACCTTC.